What follows are 5 T cell receptor beta chains derived from one specimen sequenced in a study of blood T cell repertoires in COVID-19. The repertoire was sequenced with immunoSEQ multiplex PCR; TCRdb's copy has only in-frame clones and lacks some. The sample holds 200,000 to 250,000 clones; about 80% are singletons and the top ten take roughly 10%. The specimen sequenced was peripheral blood. These receptors were collected from a man older than 75 with acute or convalescent COVID-19.

This sequence joins TRBV12-3 or TRBV12-4 and TRBJ1-4; 7 nucleotides match TRBD1. The junction had 7 bases not matched to a gene; V was cut back by 6 bases and J by 9 bases. The CDR3 contains 13 residues. CDR3 sequence (DNA): TGTGCCAGCAGGGTATCAGGGGGGCAAAAACTGTTTTTT. It encodes CASRVSGGQKLFF.

V and J are TRBV24-1 and TRBJ1-2; 8 nucleotides align to TRBD1. Looked up from germline, CDR1 is KGHDR and CDR2 is SFDVKD. The CDR3 extends over 16 amino acids. Trimming cost V 4 bases and J 6 bases; bases outside gene matches: 12. The DNA of the CDR3 is TGTGCCACCAGTGACCGCAACGAACGGACAGGGCATGGCTACACCTTC. It encodes CATSDRNERTGHGYTF.

In its sample, this clone was seen a few times. CDR3 coding DNA: TGTGCCAGCAGTGAAAGTTGGAGTCAGCCCCAGCATTTT. It codes for CASSESWSQPQHF. The chain carries TRBV6-1 and TRBJ1-5; D uncertain. The CDR3 consists of 13 residues. The V and J ends lost 2 bases and 6 bases respectively, with 8 bases between them. Germline V CDR1 and CDR2: MNHNS, SASEGT.

The table lists this clone with a count of one. The V and J genes are TRBV10-1 and TRBJ2-3; D is possibly TRBD2 (6 bases). The V end was cut by 4 bases, the J end by 3 bases, with 8 bases between. The CDR3 loop spans 13 amino acids. Germline assignment: CDR1 WNHNN and CDR2 SYGVQD (reference sequence). The DNA for the CDR3 is TGCGCCAGCAGTGCTGGAGGGACAGATACGCAGTATTTT. This codes for CASSAGGTDTQYF.

This clone was found once. The chain uses TRBV15 and TRBJ2-3, with D hard to call. Germline CDR1 is LNHNV and CDR2 is YYDKDF (reference sequence). The V and J ends lost 1 base and 0 bases respectively, with 14 bases between them. The CDR3 covers 17 residues. For the CDR3, the DNA is TGTGCCACCAGCAGAGCGAACACGTTCAAGAGCACAGATACGCAGTATTTT. This translates into CATSRANTFKSTDTQYF.